The TCR beta chain under discussion was sequenced for a study of T-cell memory formation after mild COVID-19. cDNA libraries for TCR alpha and TCR beta, carrying sample barcodes and UMIs, came from 5'RACE with constant-segment primers. Each CDR3 protein gets one entry after TCRdb re-called the 5' RACE reads with MiXCR. Among 120,000 to 150,000 distinct CDR3 sequences listed, 6% were seen once. At least ten counts were recorded for this clonotype. The CDR3 is 15 amino acids. V shed 4 bases, J shed 4 bases, and the junction held 9 bases outside the gene matches. Germline V gene sequence: CDR1 MNHEY, CDR2 SVGEGT.

V and J are TRBV6-2 or TRBV6-3 and TRBJ2-5, with TRBD1 identical over 7 bases. Sequencing was carried out using PBMCs or a T cell subset sorted from them (not recorded which). This clonotype was obtained from an adult woman who had mild COVID-19 (a few samples of this study predate the infection). Cell type and time point are not known. This chain's CDR3 is CASSSTGKGAETQYF. For the CDR3, the DNA is TGTGCCAGCAGTTCGACAGGAAAGGGGGCAGAGACCCAGTACTTC.